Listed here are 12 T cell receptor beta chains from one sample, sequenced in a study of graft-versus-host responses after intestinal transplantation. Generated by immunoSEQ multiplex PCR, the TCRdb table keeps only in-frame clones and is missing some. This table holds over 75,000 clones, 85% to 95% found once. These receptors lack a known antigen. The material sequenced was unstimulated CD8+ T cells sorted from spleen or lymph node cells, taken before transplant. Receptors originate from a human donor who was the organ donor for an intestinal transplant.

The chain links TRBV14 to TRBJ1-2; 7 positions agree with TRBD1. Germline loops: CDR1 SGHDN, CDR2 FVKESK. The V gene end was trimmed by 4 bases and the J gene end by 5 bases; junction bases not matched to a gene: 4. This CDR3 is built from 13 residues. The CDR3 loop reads CASSPQGWYGYTF. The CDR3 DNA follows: TGTGCCAGCAGCCCACAGGGGTGGTATGGCTACACCTTC. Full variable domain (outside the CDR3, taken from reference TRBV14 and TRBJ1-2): EAGVTQFPSHSVIEKGQTVTLRCDPISGHDNLYWYRRVMGKEIKFLLHFVKESKQDESGMPNNRFLAERTGGTYSTLKVQPAELEDSGVYFCASSPQGWYGYTFGSGTRLTVV.

The CDR3 DNA reads TGTGCCAGCACCCCAGGCGGGGGGGCCCCCGGGGAGCTGTTTTTT. Translating it yields CASTPGGGAPGELFF. The V call is TRBV7-8, the J call TRBJ2-2, with 9 bases fitting TRBD2. Trimming removed 7 bases from V and 6 bases from J; junction bases left unmatched: 9. CDR1 and CDR2 from the germline V gene are SGHVS and FQNEAQ. This CDR3 is built from 15 residues.

For the CDR3, the DNA is TGTGCCAGCAGTTTGACCCCGGGACAGAAGTCCTACGAGCAGTACTTC. It translates to CASSLTPGQKSYEQYF. The rearrangement joins TRBV27 to TRBJ2-7; 7 bases are shared with TRBD1. The germline gives CDR1 MNHEY, CDR2 SMNVEV (reference sequence). V trimming: 3 bases; J trimming: 1 base; junction bases outside the gene matches: 9. The length of the CDR3 is 16 residues.

The CDR3 DNA reads as TGTGCCAGCAGCTTAGTAATGGCGGGCAAAAACACTGAAGCTTTCTTT. This encodes CASSLVMAGKNTEAFF. The V call is TRBV11-2, the J call TRBJ1-1; no reliable D call. This CDR3 is built from 16 residues. V lost 1 base to trimming and J lost 2 bases, with 14 bases between them. Germline CDR1 reads SGHAT; CDR2 reads FQNNGV.

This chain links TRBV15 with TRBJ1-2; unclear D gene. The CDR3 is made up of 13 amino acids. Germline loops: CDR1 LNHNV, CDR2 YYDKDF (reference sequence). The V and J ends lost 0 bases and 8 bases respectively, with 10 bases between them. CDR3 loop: CATSREGGNGYTF. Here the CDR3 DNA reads TGTGCCACCAGCAGAGAGGGCGGGAACGGCTACACCTTC.

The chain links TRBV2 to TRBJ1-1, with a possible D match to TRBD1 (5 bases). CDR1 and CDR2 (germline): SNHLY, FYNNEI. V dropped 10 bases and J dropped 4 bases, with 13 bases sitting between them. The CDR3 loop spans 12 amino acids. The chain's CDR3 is CAITGLVTEAFF. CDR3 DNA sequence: TGTGCCATTACGGGACTGGTCACTGAAGCTTTCTTT.

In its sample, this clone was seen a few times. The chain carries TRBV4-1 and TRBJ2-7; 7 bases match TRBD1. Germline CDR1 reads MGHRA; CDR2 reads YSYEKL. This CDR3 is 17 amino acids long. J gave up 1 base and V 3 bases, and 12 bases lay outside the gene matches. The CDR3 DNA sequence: TGCGCCAGCAGCCAGGCTAGACAGGGAATAGGTTCCTACGAGCAGTACTTC. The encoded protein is CASSQARQGIGSYEQYF.

For the CDR3, the DNA is TGTGCCAGCAGCCTAATTCGGGGGACTTTTAACTATGGCTACACCTTC. Translation gives CASSLIRGTFNYGYTF. The V and J genes are TRBV5-6 and TRBJ1-2; tentative D call: TRBD1 (5 bases). Germline V lookup: CDR1 SGHDT, CDR2 YYEEEE. Trimming took 4 bases from V and 1 from J, leaving 17 bases between them. This CDR3 comprises 16 residues.

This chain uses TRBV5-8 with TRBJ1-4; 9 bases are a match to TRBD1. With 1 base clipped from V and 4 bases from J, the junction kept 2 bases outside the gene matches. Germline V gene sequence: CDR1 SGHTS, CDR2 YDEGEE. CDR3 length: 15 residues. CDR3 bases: TGTGCCAGCAGCTTGACAGGGGGCATTAATGAAAAACTGTTTTTT. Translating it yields CASSLTGGINEKLFF.

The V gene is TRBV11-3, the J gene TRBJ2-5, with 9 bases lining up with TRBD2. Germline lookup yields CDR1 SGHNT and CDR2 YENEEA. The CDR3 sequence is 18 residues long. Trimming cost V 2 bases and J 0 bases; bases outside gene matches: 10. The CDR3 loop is CASSLSASGVLYQETQYF. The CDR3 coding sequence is TGTGCCAGCAGCTTATCGGCTAGCGGGGTCTTATACCAAGAGACCCAGTACTTC.

The CDR3 bases are TGTGCCAGCATCCGGACAATGGAGACCCAGTACTTC. This encodes CASIRTMETQYF. The chain uses TRBV2 and TRBJ2-5; tentatively, D is TRBD1 (5 bases). Trimming stripped 7 bases from V and 5 bases from J, with 11 bases between. CDR1 SNHLY and CDR2 FYNNEI come from the germline V gene. The CDR3 has 12 residues.

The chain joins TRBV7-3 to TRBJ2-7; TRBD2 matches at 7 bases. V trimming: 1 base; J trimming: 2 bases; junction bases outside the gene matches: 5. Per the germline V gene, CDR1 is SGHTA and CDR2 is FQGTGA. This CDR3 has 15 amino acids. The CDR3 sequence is CASSLSGGETYEQYF. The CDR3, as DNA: TGTGCCAGCAGCTTAAGTGGGGGGGAAACCTACGAGCAGTACTTC.